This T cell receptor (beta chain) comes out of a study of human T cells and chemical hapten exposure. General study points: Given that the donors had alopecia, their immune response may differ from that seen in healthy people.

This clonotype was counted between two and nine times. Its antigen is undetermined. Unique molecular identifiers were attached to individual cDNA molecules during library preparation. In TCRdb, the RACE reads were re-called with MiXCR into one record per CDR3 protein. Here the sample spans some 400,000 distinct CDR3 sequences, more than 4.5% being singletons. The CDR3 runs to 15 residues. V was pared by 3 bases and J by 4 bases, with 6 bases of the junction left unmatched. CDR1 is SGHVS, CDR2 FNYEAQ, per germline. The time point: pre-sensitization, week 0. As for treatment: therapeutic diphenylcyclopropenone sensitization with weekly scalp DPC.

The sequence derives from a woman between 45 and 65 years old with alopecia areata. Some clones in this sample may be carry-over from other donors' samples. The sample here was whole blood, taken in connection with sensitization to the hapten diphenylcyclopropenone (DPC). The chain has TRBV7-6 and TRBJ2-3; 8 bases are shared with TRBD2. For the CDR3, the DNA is TGTGCCAGCAGCTTTTTGCGGGGGGATCCAGATACGCAGTATTTT. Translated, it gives CASSFLRGDPDTQYF.